This entry is about one TCR beta chain. The antigen is undetermined. These data are taken from a study of OX40 agonist ivuxolimab in advanced cancers. TCRdb keeps only in-frame clones here, not all; method: immunoSEQ multiplex PCR. There are roughly 110,000 clones in the sample; 90% occur only once, and 0.48% lies in the top ten. Collection of blood occurred at baseline, at cycle 4 day 1, and at cycle 7 day 1. Study outcomes and limitations: Averaging showed that CD8+ T cells had more expanded clones than CD4+ did.

The sequencing here drew on CD4+ or CD8+ T cells sorted from blood, taken in a trial of the OX40 agonist ivuxolimab. The source of this sequence is an adult with an advanced solid tumor such as melanoma, head and neck, liver or kidney cancer.

This CDR3 is CASSMMAGYEQYF. Here the CDR3 DNA reads TGTGCCAGTAGTATGATGGCGGGTTACGAGCAGTACTTC. This rearrangement joins TRBV19 to TRBJ2-7; weak D call: TRBD2 (5 bases). The CDR3 has 13 residues. The germline CDR1 and CDR2 sequences are LNHDA and SQIVND (reference sequence). The V end was cut by 3 bases, the J end by 4 bases, with 10 bases between. Together with reference TRBV19 and TRBJ2-7, the CDR3 gives the full variable domain: DGGITQSPKYLFRKEGQNVTLSCEQNLNHDAMYWYRQDPGQGLRLIYYSQIVNDFQKGDIAEGYSVSREKKESFPLTVTSAQKNPTAFYLCASSMMAGYEQYFGPGTRLTVT.